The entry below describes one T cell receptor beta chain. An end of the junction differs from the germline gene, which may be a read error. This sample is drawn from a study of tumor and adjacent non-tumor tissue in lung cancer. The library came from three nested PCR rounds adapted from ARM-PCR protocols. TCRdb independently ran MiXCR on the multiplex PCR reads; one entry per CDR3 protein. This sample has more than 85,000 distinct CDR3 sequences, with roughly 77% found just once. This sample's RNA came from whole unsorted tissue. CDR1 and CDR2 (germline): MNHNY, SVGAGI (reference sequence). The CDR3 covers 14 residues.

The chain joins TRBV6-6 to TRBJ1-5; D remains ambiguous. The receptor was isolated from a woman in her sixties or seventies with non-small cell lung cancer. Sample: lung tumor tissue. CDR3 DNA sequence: TGTGCCTGCACCCCCGACATGGGCGGTCAGCCCCTGCATTTT. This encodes CACTPDMGGQPLHF.